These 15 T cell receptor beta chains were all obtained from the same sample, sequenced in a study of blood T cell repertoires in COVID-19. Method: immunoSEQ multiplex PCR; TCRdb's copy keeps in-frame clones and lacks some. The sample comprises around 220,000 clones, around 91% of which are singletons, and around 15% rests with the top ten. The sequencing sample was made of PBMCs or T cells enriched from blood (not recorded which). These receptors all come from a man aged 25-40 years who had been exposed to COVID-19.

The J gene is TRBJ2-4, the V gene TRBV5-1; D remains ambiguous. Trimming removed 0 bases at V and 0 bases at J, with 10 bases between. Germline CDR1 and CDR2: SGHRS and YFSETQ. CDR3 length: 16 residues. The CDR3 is CASSLASDLAKNIQYF. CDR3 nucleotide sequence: TGCGCCAGCAGCTTGGCCTCAGATCTAGCCAAAAACATTCAGTACTTC. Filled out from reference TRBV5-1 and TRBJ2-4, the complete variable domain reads KAGVTQTPRYLIKTRGQQVTLSCSPISGHRSVSWYQQTPGQGLQFLFEYFSETQRNKGNFPGRFSGRQFSNSRSEMNVSTLELGDSALYLCASSLASDLAKNIQYFGAGTRLSVL.

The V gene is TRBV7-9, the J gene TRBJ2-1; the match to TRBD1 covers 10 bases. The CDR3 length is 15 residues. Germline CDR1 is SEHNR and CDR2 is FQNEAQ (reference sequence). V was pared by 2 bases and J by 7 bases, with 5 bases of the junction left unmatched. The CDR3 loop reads CASSLSGQGSNEQFF. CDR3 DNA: TGTGCCAGCAGCTTATCGGGACAGGGGAGTAATGAGCAGTTCTTC.

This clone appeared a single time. This CDR3 reads CASSTLETEAFF. The CDR3 coding sequence is TGCGCCAGCTCTACTCTTGAGACTGAAGCTTTCTTT. The chain uses TRBV4-1 and TRBJ1-1; no firm D call. The length of the CDR3 is 12 residues. The germline V and J ends were trimmed by 8 bases and 5 bases, with 12 bases remaining between them. The germline V gene encodes CDR1 MGHRA and CDR2 YSYEKL.

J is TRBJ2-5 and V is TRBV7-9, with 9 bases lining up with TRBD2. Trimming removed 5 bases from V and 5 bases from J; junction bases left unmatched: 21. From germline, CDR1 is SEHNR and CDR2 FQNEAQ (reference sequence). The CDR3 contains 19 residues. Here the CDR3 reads CASSPTGGWRGGVMETQYF. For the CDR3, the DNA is TGTGCCAGCAGCCCAACCGGGGGATGGCGGGGGGGCGTGATGGAGACCCAGTACTTC.

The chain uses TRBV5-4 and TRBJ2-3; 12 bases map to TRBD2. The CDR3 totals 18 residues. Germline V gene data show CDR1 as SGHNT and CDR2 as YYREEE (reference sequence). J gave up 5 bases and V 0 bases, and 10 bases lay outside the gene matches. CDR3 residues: CASSLGGLAGGPEDTQYF. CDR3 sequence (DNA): TGTGCCAGCAGCTTGGGCGGGCTAGCGGGGGGGCCCGAAGATACGCAGTATTTT.

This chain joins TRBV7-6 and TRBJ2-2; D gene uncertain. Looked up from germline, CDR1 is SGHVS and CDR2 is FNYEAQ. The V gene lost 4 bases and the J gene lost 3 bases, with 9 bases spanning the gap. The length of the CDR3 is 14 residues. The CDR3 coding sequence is TGTGCCAGCAGCTCGAACCGGTACACCGGGGAGCTGTTTTTT. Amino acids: CASSSNRYTGELFF.

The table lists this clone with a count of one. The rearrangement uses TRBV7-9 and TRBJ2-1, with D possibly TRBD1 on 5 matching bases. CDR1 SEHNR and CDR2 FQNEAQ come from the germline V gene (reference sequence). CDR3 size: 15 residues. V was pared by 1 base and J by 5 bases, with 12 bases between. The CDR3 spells CASSLVRVRDNEQFF. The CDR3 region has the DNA TGTGCCAGCAGCTTAGTCAGGGTAAGGGACAATGAGCAGTTCTTC.

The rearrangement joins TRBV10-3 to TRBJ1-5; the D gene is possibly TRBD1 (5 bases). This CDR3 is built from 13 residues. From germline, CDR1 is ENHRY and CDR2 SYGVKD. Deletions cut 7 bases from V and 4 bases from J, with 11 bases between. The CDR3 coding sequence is TGTGCCATCAAAGATGGGGGGAATCAGCCCCAGCATTTT. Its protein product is CAIKDGGNQPQHF.

Here the CDR3 reads CASSPPGGALSRDYGYTF. In nucleotides, the CDR3 is TGTGCCAGCTCACCACCGGGAGGGGCGCTATCTCGGGACTATGGCTACACCTTC. The rearrangement links TRBV18 to TRBJ1-2; tentatively, D is TRBD1 (5 bases). Germline V gene data show CDR1 as KGHSH and CDR2 as LQKENI. The CDR3 totals 18 residues. V was clipped by 0 bases and J by 3 bases, with 20 bases between them.

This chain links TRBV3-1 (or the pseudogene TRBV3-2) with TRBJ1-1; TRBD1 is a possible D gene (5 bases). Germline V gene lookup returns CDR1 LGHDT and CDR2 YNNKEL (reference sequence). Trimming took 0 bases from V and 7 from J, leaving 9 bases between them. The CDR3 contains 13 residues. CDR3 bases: TGTGCCAGCAGCCAAGATGGGGGAGGTGAAGCTTTCTTT. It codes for CASSQDGGGEAFF.

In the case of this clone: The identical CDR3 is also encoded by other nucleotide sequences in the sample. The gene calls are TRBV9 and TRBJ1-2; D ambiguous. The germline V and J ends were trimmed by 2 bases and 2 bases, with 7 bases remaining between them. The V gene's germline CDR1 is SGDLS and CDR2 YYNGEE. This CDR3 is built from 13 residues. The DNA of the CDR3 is TGTGCCAGCAGCGTTCGCGGCAACTATGGCTACACCTTC. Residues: CASSVRGNYGYTF.

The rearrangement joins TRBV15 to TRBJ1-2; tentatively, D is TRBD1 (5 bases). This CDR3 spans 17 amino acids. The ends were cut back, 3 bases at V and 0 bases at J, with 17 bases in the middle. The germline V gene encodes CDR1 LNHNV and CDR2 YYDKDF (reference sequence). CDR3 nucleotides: TGTGCCACCAGCAGGGGGCTCCGAGGACATACTAACTATGGCTACACCTTC. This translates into CATSRGLRGHTNYGYTF.

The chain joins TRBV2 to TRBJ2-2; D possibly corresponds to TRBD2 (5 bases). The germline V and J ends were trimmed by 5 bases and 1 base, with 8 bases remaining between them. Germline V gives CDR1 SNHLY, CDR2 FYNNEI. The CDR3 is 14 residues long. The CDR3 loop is CASSSSGNTGELFF. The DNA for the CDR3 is TGTGCCAGCAGTTCAAGCGGGAACACCGGGGAGCTGTTTTTT.

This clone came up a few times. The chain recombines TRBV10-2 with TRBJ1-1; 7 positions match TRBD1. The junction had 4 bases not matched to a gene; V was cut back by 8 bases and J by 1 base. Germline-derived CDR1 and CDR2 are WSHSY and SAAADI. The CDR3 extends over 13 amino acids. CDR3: CASHRGQNTEAFF. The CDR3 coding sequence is TGCGCCAGCCACAGGGGCCAGAACACTGAAGCTTTCTTT.

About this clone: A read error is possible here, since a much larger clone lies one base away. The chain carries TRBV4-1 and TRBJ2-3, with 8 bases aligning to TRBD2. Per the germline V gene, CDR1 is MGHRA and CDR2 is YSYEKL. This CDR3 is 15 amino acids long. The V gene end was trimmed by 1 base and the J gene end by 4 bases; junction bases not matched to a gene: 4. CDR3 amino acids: CASSQAGGPADTQYF. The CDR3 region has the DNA TGCGCCAGCAGCCAAGCGGGGGGGCCTGCAGATACGCAGTATTTT.